These 15 T cell receptor beta chains were all obtained from the same sample, sequenced in a study of metastatic and nonmetastatic thyroid tumors. TCRdb reprocessed the PCR reads via MiXCR. Here the sample spans about 93,000 clones, more than 9.5% being singletons. Every patient underwent thyroid surgery untreated. Sequencing was done on a sample of blood. Receptors were obtained from a female donor with papillary thyroid cancer or a benign thyroid nodule (not recorded which). Some clones in this sample may be carry-over from other donors' samples.

This clone was detected ten times or more. This sequence joins TRBV18 and TRBJ2-6; TRBD1 matches at 8 bases. Trimming removed 4 bases from V and 4 bases from J; junction bases left unmatched: 6. The germline gives CDR1 KGHSH, CDR2 LQKENI. The CDR3 is 16 residues long. DNA of the CDR3: TGTGCCAGCTCACTAAAGACAGGGGTCGGGGCCAACGTCCTGACTTTC. Its translation is CASSLKTGVGANVLTF.

This clone was picked up many times. The chain employs TRBV7-2 and TRBJ2-1; D tentatively reads TRBD1 or TRBD2 (5 bases each). The CDR3 contains 14 residues. Germline V gives CDR1 SGHTA, CDR2 FQGNSA. The V and J ends lost 3 bases and 6 bases respectively, with 12 bases between them. The CDR3 is CASSFGGPVNEQFF. CDR3 DNA: TGTGCCAGCAGCTTTGGGGGACCGGTCAATGAGCAGTTCTTC.

This clone was counted ten times or more. This chain links TRBV27 with TRBJ2-1; TRBD2 agrees at 9 bases. The CDR3 is 14 residues long. Germline V gives CDR1 MNHEY, CDR2 SMNVEV (reference sequence). Trimming cost V 6 bases and J 9 bases; bases outside gene matches: 9. The CDR3 DNA reads TGTGCCAGCAGGGGGAGGGGGACTAGCTTTGAGCAGTTCTTC. Translation gives CASRGRGTSFEQFF.

This clone came up a few times. One base away lies a much larger clone, so this may be a sequencing read error. The CDR3 nucleotides are TGTGCCAGCAGTCCCTCCCGGAGGTTAAAGACCCAGTACTTC. Residues: CASSPSRRLKTQYF. The chain couples TRBV28 to TRBJ2-6; D may be TRBD2 (5 bases). The J call may be faulty, since TRBJ2-5 better matches the DNA end. This CDR3 comprises 14 residues. Germline V CDR1 and CDR2: MDHEN, SYDVKM.

This clone showed up many times. This chain links TRBV4-2 with TRBJ1-6, with D uncertain. CDR3 length: 16 residues. Germline V gene sequence: CDR1 LGHNA, CDR2 YNFKEQ. Deletions cut 0 bases from V and 5 bases from J, with 11 bases between. CDR3 sequence (DNA): TGTGCCAGCAGCCAAGACCCACAAGCCAATAATTCACCCCTCCACTTT. This sequence encodes CASSQDPQANNSPLHF.

This clone was seen repeatedly, ten times or more. This chain links TRBV6-1 with TRBJ2-1, with 11 nucleotides matching TRBD2. CDR1 and CDR2 (germline): MNHNS, SASEGT. The V and J ends lost 6 bases and 5 bases, in that order; junction bases with no gene match: 9. The CDR3 extends over 16 amino acids. CDR3: CASRLAGLADHNEQFF. The CDR3 bases are TGTGCCAGCAGACTCGCGGGACTAGCGGACCACAATGAGCAGTTCTTC.

This clone was recorded many times. This rearrangement joins TRBV7-6 to TRBJ2-7; D is perhaps TRBD1 or TRBD2 (5 bases each). CDR3 length: 13 amino acids. V lost 5 bases and J lost 6, with 14 bases in between. Germline V gives CDR1 SGHVS, CDR2 FNYEAQ. The CDR3 DNA reads as TGTGCCAGCAGCCTCTCATATGGGGGCGAGCAGTACTTC. Translation gives CASSLSYGGEQYF.

Comments on this clone: A much larger clone is a single base away; this may be a read error. The chain recombines TRBV2 with TRBJ1-4; 9 nucleotides line up with TRBD1. CDR3 length: 16 residues. The V gene end was trimmed by 5 bases and the J gene end by 7 bases; junction bases not matched to a gene: 11. Looked up from germline, CDR1 is SNHLY and CDR2 is FYNNEI. CDR3 coding DNA: TGTGCCAGCAGTTCGCTCTCACAGGGGGCTTTTGAAAAACTGTTTTTT. This gives the protein CASSSLSQGAFEKLFF.

The chain combines TRBV20-1 with TRBJ2-1; 9 nucleotides align to TRBD2. The CDR3 is made up of 17 amino acids. From germline, CDR1 is DFQATT and CDR2 SNEGSKA (reference sequence). V gave up 5 bases and J gave up 4 bases; unmatched junction bases: 15. The CDR3 nucleotides read TGCAGTGCTCAGATTATAGCGGGAGAGCCGGAGTACAATGAGCAGTTCTTC. This translates into CSAQIIAGEPEYNEQFF.

As to this clone: A much larger clone sits a single nucleotide away, making a read error possible. This CDR3 is also generated by other DNA sequences in the sample. V and J are TRBV30 and TRBJ2-5; 8 positions agree with TRBD1. CDR3 length: 14 amino acids. Germline values: CDR1 GTSNPN, CDR2 SVGIG (reference sequence). The DNA for the CDR3 is TGTGCATGCACCTCCGACAGGGGTCAAGAGACCCAGTACTTC. Residues: CACTSDRGQETQYF.

This clone was counted ten times or more. This clone may be a read error of a much larger clone one base away. This sequence joins TRBV27 and TRBJ1-6, with 9 bases aligning to TRBD1. Looked up from germline, CDR1 is MNHEY and CDR2 is SMNVEV (reference sequence). There are 15 residues in the CDR3. The CDR3 region is CAGSLAGTGNSPLHF. The DNA for the CDR3 is TGTGCCGGCAGTTTGGCCGGGACAGGGAATTCACCCCTCCACTTT.

This clone has ten or more counts. The J gene is TRBJ1-2, the V gene TRBV28; weak D call: TRBD1 (5 bases). Germline CDR1 reads MDHEN; CDR2 reads SYDVKM. V gave up 6 bases and J gave up 2 bases, with 13 bases separating them. This CDR3 has 14 amino acids. DNA for the CDR3: TGTGCCAGCAGGTACGAGGGGAGGAACTATGGCTACACCTTC. This encodes CASRYEGRNYGYTF.

This clone was observed a few times. Given a much more abundant clone one base away, this may be a read error. The chain is built from TRBV30 and TRBJ1-3, with D possibly TRBD1 on 5 matching bases. The V gene's germline CDR1 is GTSNPN and CDR2 SVGIG (reference sequence). The CDR3 spans 15 residues. The chain's CDR3 is CALHPREPSGNTMYF. The CDR3 coding sequence is TGTGCCTTGCATCCCAGGGAACCCTCTGGAAACACCATGTATTTT.

This clone has a count of ten or more. The chain couples TRBV28 to TRBJ1-2; the D gene is possibly TRBD1 (5 bases). Germline CDR1 reads MDHEN; CDR2 reads SYDVKM. V was pared by 9 bases and J by 4 bases, with 18 bases between. This CDR3 is 14 amino acids long. This CDR3 is CASGMAGGGYGYTF. CDR3 DNA: TGTGCCAGTGGGATGGCGGGGGGAGGCTATGGCTACACCTTC.

The chain joins TRBV3-1 to TRBJ2-7, with D maybe TRBD2 (5 bases). The CDR3 is 15 residues long. With 4 bases removed from V and 6 bases from J, the gap between germline ends came to 19 bases. Germline CDR1 is LGHDT and CDR2 is YNNKEL (reference sequence). Written as DNA, the CDR3 is TGTGCCAGCAGCCGGAGTAGCGTACAATCCGCCGAGCAGTACTTC. This codes for CASSRSSVQSAEQYF.